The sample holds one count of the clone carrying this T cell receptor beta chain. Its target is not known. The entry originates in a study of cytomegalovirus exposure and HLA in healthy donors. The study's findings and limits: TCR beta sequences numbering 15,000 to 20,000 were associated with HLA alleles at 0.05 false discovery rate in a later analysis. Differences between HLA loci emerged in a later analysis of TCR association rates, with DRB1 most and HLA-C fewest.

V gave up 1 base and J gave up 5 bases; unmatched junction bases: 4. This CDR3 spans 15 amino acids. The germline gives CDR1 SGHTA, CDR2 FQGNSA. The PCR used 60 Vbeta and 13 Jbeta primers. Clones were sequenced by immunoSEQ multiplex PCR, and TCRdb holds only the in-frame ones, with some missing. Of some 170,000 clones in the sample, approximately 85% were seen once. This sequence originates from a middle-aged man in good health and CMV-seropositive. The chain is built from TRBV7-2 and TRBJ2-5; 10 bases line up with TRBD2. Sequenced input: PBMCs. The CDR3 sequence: CASSLVVSGGETQYF. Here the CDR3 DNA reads TGTGCCAGCAGCTTAGTGGTTAGCGGGGGGGAGACCCAGTACTTC. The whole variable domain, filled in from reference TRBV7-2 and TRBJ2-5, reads GAGVSQSPSNKVTEKGKDVELRCDPISGHTALYWYRQSLGQGLEFLIYFQGNSAPDKSGLPSDRFSAERTGGSVSTLTIQRTQQEDSAVYLCASSLVVSGGETQYFGPGTRLLVL.